The entry that follows covers one T cell receptor beta chain sequence. Germline V CDR1 and CDR2: SEHNR, FQNEAQ (reference sequence). V shed 4 bases and J 0 bases; nucleotides not matched to a gene: 6. The CDR3 spans 16 residues. Authors' methods: Estimates of nucleated cell counts were drawn from the amplification of reference gene primers. Method: immunoSEQ multiplex PCR; TCRdb's copy keeps in-frame clones and lacks some. D and trimming were read from the DNA, whereas the V and J calls and clone size are those reported in that table. The sample lists 250,000 to 300,000 clones; 89% were seen once. Enrollees, 18 to 89 years old, lived in 25 or so US areas. Participant reports of clinical history set cohort assignment. For recovered donors of Cohort 3, there were two negative PCRs, clearance, or symptom resolution. This sample is drawn from a study of blood T cell repertoires in COVID-19.

This sequence originates from a woman aged 40 to 49 who had recovered from COVID-19. The chain carries TRBV7-9 and TRBJ1-3, with TRBD1 matching 7 bases. Sequencing was performed on PBMCs or T cells enriched from blood (not recorded which). This CDR3 reads CASSSGQPSSGNTIYF. The DNA for the CDR3 is TGTGCCAGCAGCTCGGGACAGCCGAGCTCTGGAAACACCATATATTTT.